What follows is one T cell receptor beta chain and its context. Trimming took 4 bases from V and 2 from J; bases not matched to a gene: 9. The CDR3 sequence is 16 residues long. Germline assignment: CDR1 SGHRS and CDR2 YFSETQ. This sample was included in a study of blood T cell repertoires in COVID-19. Looking at the study overall: Researchers got acute and convalescent COVID-19 samples from the United States, Italy and Spain.

Some clones are missing from TCRdb's copy, which holds only in-frame ones; the method was immunoSEQ multiplex PCR. The table shows some 200,000 clones, with 85% to 90% occurring only once. The sequence derives from a woman aged 45-65 years with acute or convalescent COVID-19. Sequencing input: peripheral blood. The rearrangement joins TRBV5-1 to TRBJ2-7, with 10 bases lining up with TRBD1. As DNA, the CDR3 is TGCGCCAGCAGCGGGGTGGGGACAGGGGCCCCCTACGAGCAGTACTTC. Translation: CASSGVGTGAPYEQYF.